The TCR beta chain described here comes from a study of T cells in Graves' hyperthyroidism and ophthalmopathy. Authors of the study amplified TCR beta CDR3 regions from RNA transcripts. The primer set for the first-round RT-PCR of the TCR CDR3 was HTBI. Via MiXCR, TCRdb re-called the multiplex PCR reads, giving one row per CDR3 protein. The sample carries roughly 500,000 distinct CDR3 sequences, around 46% recorded once. This clonotype was observed a few times. Germline loops: CDR1 WSHSY, CDR2 SAAADI. The trim removed 8 bases at V and 9 bases at J, leaving 12 bases unmatched. CDR3 length: 14 residues. The sequence was obtained from an adult woman with Graves' disease, either hyperthyroidism or ophthalmopathy (not recorded which). The chain recombines TRBV10-2 with TRBJ1-1; 10 bases match TRBD1. What was sequenced was peripheral blood or thyroid tissue (not recorded which). The CDR3: CASSLPRQGAQAFF. The CDR3 DNA reads TGCGCCAGCTCCCTCCCTAGACAGGGGGCTCAAGCTTTCTTT.